One and the same sample provided the 30 T cell receptor beta chains below, sequenced in a study of blood T cell repertoires in COVID-19. Method: immunoSEQ multiplex PCR; TCRdb's copy keeps in-frame clones and lacks some. The sample lists about 100,000 clones; approximately 86% were seen once. Sequencing was done on a sample of PBMCs or T cells enriched from blood (not recorded which). The receptors originated from a woman aged 45 to 65 who had recovered from COVID-19.

V gene TRBV6-2 or TRBV6-3 combines with J gene TRBJ2-3; TRBD2 matches 11 bases. This CDR3 comprises 18 residues. Trimming cost V 6 bases and J 0 bases; bases outside gene matches: 11. Per the germline V gene, CDR1 is MNHEY and CDR2 is SVGEGT. The DNA of the CDR3 is TGTGCCAGCAGCAAGATTCCGACTAGCGGGGATAGCACAGATACGCAGTATTTT. Protein product: CASSKIPTSGDSTDTQYF.

V and J are TRBV2 and TRBJ2-2, with TRBD1 identical over 8 bases. Germline V gene lookup returns CDR1 SNHLY and CDR2 FYNNEI. Germline trimming cut 5 bases from V and 0 bases from J; bases unmatched to any gene: 5. The CDR3 length is 16 residues. The CDR3 bases are TGTGCCAGCAGTCCCAGGGGGCCTCCGAACACCGGGGAGCTGTTTTTT. Encoded protein: CASSPRGPPNTGELFF. Filled out from reference TRBV2 and TRBJ2-2, the complete variable domain reads EPEVTQTPSHQVTQMGQEVILRCVPISNHLYFYWYRQILGQKVEFLVSFYNNEISEKSEIFDDQFSVERPDGSNFTLKIRSTKLEDSAMYFCASSPRGPPNTGELFFGEGSRLTVL.

The V gene is TRBV6-2 or TRBV6-3, the J gene TRBJ2-7, with D possibly being TRBD1 (6 bases). This CDR3 has 14 residues. Trimming stripped 5 bases from V and 7 bases from J, with 18 bases between. Germline loops: CDR1 MNHEY, CDR2 SVGEGT. The CDR3 is CASSLQGIYGEQYF. The CDR3 DNA reads TGTGCCAGCAGTCTACAGGGAATTTATGGAGAGCAGTACTTC.

This rearrangement joins TRBV19 to TRBJ2-1; 8 nucleotides agree with TRBD2. V was pared by 3 bases and J by 0 bases, with 7 bases of the junction left unmatched. The CDR3 totals 17 residues. Germline assignment: CDR1 LNHDA and CDR2 SQIVND (reference sequence). Here the CDR3 DNA reads TGTGCCAGTAGTATGAAACTAGCGGCAAGCTCCTACAATGAGCAGTTCTTC. Its protein is CASSMKLAASSYNEQFF.

The J gene is TRBJ2-1, the V gene TRBV6-5; 9 nucleotides match TRBD2. The CDR3 loop spans 16 amino acids. Trimming took 1 base from V and 4 from J; bases not matched to a gene: 5. The germline V gene encodes CDR1 MNHEY and CDR2 SVGAGI. CDR3 in amino acids: CASSYFGSGRYNEQFF. DNA for the CDR3: TGTGCCAGCAGTTACTTCGGTAGCGGGAGATACAATGAGCAGTTCTTC.

The chain links TRBV28 to TRBJ1-2; TRBD1 aligns across 7 bases. The V gene end was trimmed by 3 bases and the J gene end by 5 bases; junction bases not matched to a gene: 3. The CDR3 totals 13 residues. CDR1 and CDR2 from the germline V gene are MDHEN and SYDVKM. The CDR3 DNA reads TGTGCCAGCAGTTTTCCCAGGGGGTATGGCTACACCTTC. This encodes CASSFPRGYGYTF.

The chain couples TRBV7-2 to TRBJ2-3; 7 bases are shared with TRBD2. CDR1 and CDR2 from the germline V gene are SGHTA and FQGNSA. The CDR3 is 14 residues long. V shed 5 bases and J 2 bases; nucleotides not matched to a gene: 4. The CDR3 reads CASSRGDSTDTQYF. The CDR3 region has the DNA TGTGCCAGCAGCCGGGGGGATTCCACAGATACGCAGTATTTT.

Only one count was recorded for this clone. This rearrangement joins TRBV18 to TRBJ2-5; D is uncertain. The CDR3 contains 12 residues. CDR1 is KGHSH, CDR2 LQKENI, per germline. Trimming shortened V by 4 bases and J by 5 bases, and 8 bases separated the two germline ends. CDR3 protein: CASSLQRETQYF. The CDR3 DNA is TGTGCCAGCTCACTCCAACGGGAGACCCAGTACTTC.

Ten or more counts support this clone. The chain employs TRBV6-2 or TRBV6-3 and TRBJ2-5, with 9 bases identical to TRBD2. Unmatched junction bases numbered 8, after V lost 2 bases and J lost 4 bases. In germline, CDR1 is MNHEY, CDR2 SVGEGT. This CDR3 has 16 amino acids. CDR3 sequence (DNA): TGTGCCAGCAGTTACCCGGCTAGCGGGGATCTAGAGACCCAGTACTTC. Amino acid sequence: CASSYPASGDLETQYF.

The CDR3 DNA follows: TGTGCCAGCAGCTTAGATTTGCGGGACGGACAGCCCCAGCATTTT. Its protein is CASSLDLRDGQPQHF. The V gene is TRBV11-2, the J gene TRBJ1-5, with D maybe TRBD1 (5 bases). CDR1 is SGHAT, CDR2 FQNNGV, per germline. V was clipped by 0 bases and J by 7 bases, with 13 bases between them. CDR3 size: 15 residues. Variable domain in full (rest from reference TRBV11-2 and TRBJ1-5): EAGVAQSPRYKIIEKRQSVAFWCNPISGHATLYWYQQILGQGPKLLIQFQNNGVVDDSQLPKDRFSAERLKGVDSTLKIQPAKLEDSAVYLCASSLDLRDGQPQHFGDGTRLSIL.

This chain connects TRBV5-1 to TRBJ2-7; 9 bases fit TRBD2. Unmatched junction bases numbered 16, after V lost 7 bases and J lost 5 bases. The germline V gene encodes CDR1 SGHRS and CDR2 YFSETQ. The CDR3 covers 16 residues. DNA for the CDR3: TGCGCCAGCTGCAGCGGGGGAGGCGGGGGGGCGGACGAGCAGTACTTC. Its translation is CASCSGGGGGADEQYF.

The chain joins TRBV28 to TRBJ1-5; D ambiguous. The V gene lost 5 bases and the J gene lost 4 bases, with 6 bases spanning the gap. CDR1 and CDR2 (germline): MDHEN, SYDVKM. The CDR3 runs to 12 residues. Written as DNA, the CDR3 is TGTGCCAGCAGTCTATTAAATCAGCCCCAGCATTTT. Translation: CASSLLNQPQHF.

This chain links TRBV25-1 with TRBJ1-5, with a tentative D call TRBD1 (5 bases). This CDR3 has 15 residues. Germline V lookup: CDR1 MGHDK, CDR2 SYGVNS. Trimming pared 4 bases from V and 6 bases from J, leaving 16 bases between. CDR3 in amino acids: CASSVRGPSGQPQHF. The CDR3 DNA follows: TGTGCCAGCAGTGTGCGGGGACCCTCGGGTCAGCCCCAGCATTTT.

J is TRBJ2-3 and V is TRBV14; weak D call: TRBD2 (5 bases). The CDR3 consists of 14 residues. Deletions cut 5 bases from V and 4 bases from J, with 13 bases between. Germline CDR1 and CDR2: SGHDN and FVKESK. The CDR3 loop reads CASSGLMRADTQYF. The DNA for the CDR3 is TGTGCCAGCAGCGGTTTGATGAGGGCAGATACGCAGTATTTT.

This clone is a singleton in its sample. This chain joins TRBV10-2 and TRBJ2-1, with D possibly TRBD2 on 5 matching bases. Trimming shortened V by 2 bases and J by 4 bases, and 15 bases separated the two germline ends. Germline V gene sequence: CDR1 WSHSY, CDR2 SAAADI. This CDR3 comprises 16 residues. Written as DNA, the CDR3 is TGCGCCAGCAGTGAGCCCCGACGGACTGATTACAATGAGCAGTTCTTC. Protein: CASSEPRRTDYNEQFF.

This chain joins TRBV28 and TRBJ1-1; a possible D gene is TRBD1 (5 bases). This CDR3 spans 14 amino acids. CDR1 is MDHEN, CDR2 SYDVKM, per germline. V was pared by 8 bases and J by 4 bases, with 17 bases between. The CDR3 DNA follows: TGTGCCAGCTGCTTCCGGGGGGGTTTCACTGAAGCTTTCTTT. Amino acid sequence: CASCFRGGFTEAFF. The full variable domain, in which reference TRBV28 and TRBJ1-1 provide the parts outside the CDR3, is DVKVTQSSRYLVKRTGEKVFLECVQDMDHENMFWYRQDPGLGLRLIYFSYDVKMKEKGDIPEGYSVSREKKERFSLILESASTNQTSMYLCASCFRGGFTEAFFGQGTRLTVV.

This clone was recorded a few times. This chain connects TRBV5-1 to TRBJ1-2; D is perhaps TRBD1 (6 bases). V lost 3 bases to trimming and J lost 0 bases, with 9 bases between them. The CDR3 runs to 14 residues. Germline CDR1 reads SGHRS; CDR2 reads YFSETQ. The CDR3 loop reads CASSSGGPNYGYTF. The CDR3 DNA sequence: TGCGCCAGCAGCTCCGGGGGGCCTAACTATGGCTACACCTTC.

The table lists this clone with a few counts. J is TRBJ1-1 and V is TRBV2; D may be TRBD1 (5 bases). The germline gives CDR1 SNHLY, CDR2 FYNNEI. Trimming removed 2 bases at V and 7 bases at J, with 14 bases between. This CDR3 contains 14 residues. The CDR3 region has the DNA TGTGCCAGCAGTGAATACGCCAGGGCGGTTGAAGCTTTCTTT. Protein: CASSEYARAVEAFF.

The rearrangement uses TRBV3-1 (or the pseudogene TRBV3-2) and TRBJ2-3; no clear D. CDR3 length equals 11 residues. The V gene lost 2 bases and the J gene lost 7 bases, with 4 bases spanning the gap. Germline V gene lookup returns CDR1 LGHDT and CDR2 YNNKEL (reference sequence). The CDR3 region has the DNA TGTGCCAGCAGCCAATTAAATACGCAGTATTTT. Its translation: CASSQLNTQYF.

This chain uses TRBV19 with TRBJ1-4; 8 bases are shared with TRBD1. Looked up from germline, CDR1 is LNHDA and CDR2 is SQIVND (reference sequence). V was pared by 6 bases and J by 7 bases, with 7 bases of the junction left unmatched. The CDR3 is 14 amino acids. The CDR3 DNA reads TGTGCCAGTAGCCAAAAACAGGGGGGTGAAAAACTGTTTTTT. Translation gives CASSQKQGGEKLFF.

The chain combines TRBV15 with TRBJ1-6, with unresolved D. V was cut by 5 bases and J by 9 bases, with 11 bases left in between. The CDR3 is made up of 13 amino acids. The germline V gene has CDR1 LNHNV and CDR2 YYDKDF (reference sequence). CDR3 sequence reads: CATSAPHSSPLHF. The CDR3 region has the DNA TGTGCCACCAGCGCCCCCCATAGTTCACCCCTCCACTTT.

The CDR3 DNA sequence: TGTGCCACCAGATCCGGACTAGCATACCAAAGCACAGATACGCAGTATTTT. Its translation is CATRSGLAYQSTDTQYF. This chain links TRBV24-1 with TRBJ2-3, with TRBD2 matching over 8 bases. Germline values: CDR1 KGHDR, CDR2 SFDVKD. V was clipped by 7 bases and J by 0 bases; unmatched bases: 11. This CDR3 has 17 amino acids.

This chain links TRBV6-6 with TRBJ2-7, with D possibly matching TRBD2 (5 bases). The CDR3 contains 16 residues. CDR1 is MNHNY and CDR2 is SVGAGI in the germline V gene (reference sequence). The germline V and J ends were trimmed by 0 bases and 0 bases, with 12 bases remaining between them. CDR3 sequence: CASSYSSAGLSYEQYF. In nucleotides, the CDR3 is TGTGCCAGCAGTTACTCGTCGGCAGGACTCTCCTACGAGCAGTACTTC.

The J gene is TRBJ2-7, the V gene TRBV6-5; possibly TRBD1 for D (5 bases). The V gene's germline CDR1 is MNHEY and CDR2 SVGAGI. This CDR3 has 15 amino acids. V was pared by 6 bases and J by 1 base, with 16 bases between. The DNA of the CDR3 is TGTGCCAGCAGCCTCCAAGCAGGGCAGTCCTACGAGCAGTACTTC. This encodes CASSLQAGQSYEQYF.

J is TRBJ1-5 and V is TRBV6-5, with D possibly being TRBD1 (5 bases). From germline, CDR1 is MNHEY and CDR2 SVGAGI. This CDR3 is 16 amino acids long. Trimming cost V 0 bases and J 7 bases, with 16 bases left between them. Here the CDR3 DNA reads TGTGCCAGCAGTTACTCCTACCCAGGGAAGGACCAGCCCCAGCATTTT. This sequence encodes CASSYSYPGKDQPQHF.

This chain uses TRBV30 with TRBJ2-3; the D is unclear. Between the trimmed V and J ends, which lost 4 bases and 3 bases, there was a span of 17 bases. CDR3 size: 15 residues. CDR1 GTSNPN and CDR2 SVGIG come from the germline V gene (reference sequence). The CDR3 loop is CAWIPWLESTDTQYF. The CDR3, as DNA: TGTGCCTGGATCCCATGGCTAGAGAGTACAGATACGCAGTATTTT.

The genes are TRBV27 and TRBJ1-5, with a weak D call TRBD1 (5 bases). Germline V gives CDR1 MNHEY, CDR2 SMNVEV (reference sequence). This CDR3 is built from 15 residues. Trimming pared 2 bases from V and 3 bases from J, leaving 11 bases between. CDR3 nucleotide sequence: TGTGCCAGCAGTTTAATCCAGGGCCTCAATCAGCCCCAGCATTTT. Translating it yields CASSLIQGLNQPQHF.

The chain combines TRBV12-5 with TRBJ2-2; D gene unclear. Germline V gene lookup returns CDR1 LGHNT and CDR2 FRNRAP. The CDR3 runs 15 residues. Trimming shortened V by 0 bases and J by 7 bases, and 12 bases separated the two germline ends. The chain's CDR3 is CASGLVSYEVGELFF. CDR3 DNA: TGTGCTAGTGGTTTGGTCAGCTATGAGGTCGGGGAGCTGTTTTTT. Full variable domain (outside the CDR3, taken from reference TRBV12-5 and TRBJ2-2): DARVTQTPRHKVTEMGQEVTMRCQPILGHNTVFWYRQTMMQGLELLAYFRNRAPLDDSGMPKDRFSAEMPDATLATLKIQPSEPRDSAVYFCASGLVSYEVGELFFGEGSRLTVL.

The chain uses TRBV10-3 and TRBJ1-2; D is unclear. This CDR3 contains 14 residues. The V gene's germline CDR1 is ENHRY and CDR2 SYGVKD. Deletions cut 3 bases from V and 7 bases from J, with 15 bases between. DNA for the CDR3: TGTGCCATCAGTGATGATCGGGAAGGAGCTGGCTACACCTTC. This codes for CAISDDREGAGYTF.

The chain uses TRBV27 and TRBJ1-1; TRBD1 is a possible D gene (5 bases). V dropped 10 bases and J dropped 1 base, with 19 bases sitting between them. Germline CDR1 MNHEY, CDR2 SMNVEV (reference sequence). The CDR3 runs 15 residues. The CDR3 DNA reads as TGTGCCACCAAATCCCTGTCAGGGAAGAACACTGAAGCTTTCTTT. Amino acids: CATKSLSGKNTEAFF.